This TCR beta chain comes out of a study of control samples from healthy donors and cancer patients. The CDR3 is made up of 13 amino acids. The germline gives CDR1 SGDLS, CDR2 YYNGEE. V was clipped by 0 bases and J by 0 bases, with 3 bases between them. As for this clone: The sample carries other DNA sequences with the same CDR3.

The data were produced by immunoSEQ multiplex PCR, yet TCRdb's version contains in-frame clones alone and is incomplete. The table lists under 200,000 clones, about nine tenths of them singletons. The material sequenced was blood. This receptor was taken from a woman in her twenties or thirties in good health. The chain has TRBV9 and TRBJ1-1; D unresolved. Written as DNA, the CDR3 is TGTGCCAGCAGCGTAGCCGTGAACACTGAAGCTTTCTTT. Translating it yields CASSVAVNTEAFF.